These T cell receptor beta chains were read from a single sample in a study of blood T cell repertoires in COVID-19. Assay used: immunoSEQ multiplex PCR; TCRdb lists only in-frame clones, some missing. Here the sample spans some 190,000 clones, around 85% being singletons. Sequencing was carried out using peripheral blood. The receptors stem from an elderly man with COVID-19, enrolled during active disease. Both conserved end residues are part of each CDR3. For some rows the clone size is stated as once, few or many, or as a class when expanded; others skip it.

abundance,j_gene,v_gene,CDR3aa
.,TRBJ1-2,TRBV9,CASSFATVGGYTF
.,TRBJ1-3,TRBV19,CASSRSFSGNTIYF
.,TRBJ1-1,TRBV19,CASTRTGVYAFF
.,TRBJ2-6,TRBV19,CASSFRGSGANVLTF
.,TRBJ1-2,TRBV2,CASSETTFVNYGYTF
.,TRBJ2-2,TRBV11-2,CASSSTGYTGELFF
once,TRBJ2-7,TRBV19,CASSYGPRDSSYEQYF
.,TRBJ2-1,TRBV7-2,CASSLEMSSGLWQFF
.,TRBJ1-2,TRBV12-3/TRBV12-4,CASSYTGIYGYTF
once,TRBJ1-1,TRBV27,CASSSDRGRGGTEAFF
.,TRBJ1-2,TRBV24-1,CATSDVSGSYGYTF
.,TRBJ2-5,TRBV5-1,CASSRSGGRETQYF
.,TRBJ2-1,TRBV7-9,CASSPPGLAGNDEQFF
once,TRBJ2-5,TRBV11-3,CASAGGAEETQYF
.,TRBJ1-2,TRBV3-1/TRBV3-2,CASSHLDRASYGYTF
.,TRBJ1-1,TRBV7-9,CASSLETEAFF
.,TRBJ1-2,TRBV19,CASSRTGDGYTF
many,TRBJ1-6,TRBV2,CASSRDRDNSPLHF
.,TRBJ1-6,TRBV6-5,CASTTGDSPLHF
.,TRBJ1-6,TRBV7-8,CASSIRVRDSPLHF
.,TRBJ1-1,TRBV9,CASSADGQGGTEAFF
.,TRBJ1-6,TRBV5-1,CASSPQPGTGYFHF
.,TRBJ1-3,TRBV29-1,CSVGQGASSGNTIYF
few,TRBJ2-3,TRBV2,CANGGVPDTQYF
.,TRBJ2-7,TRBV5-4,CASSSTGTGAYEQYF
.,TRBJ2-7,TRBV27,CASSFGSGLSYEQYF